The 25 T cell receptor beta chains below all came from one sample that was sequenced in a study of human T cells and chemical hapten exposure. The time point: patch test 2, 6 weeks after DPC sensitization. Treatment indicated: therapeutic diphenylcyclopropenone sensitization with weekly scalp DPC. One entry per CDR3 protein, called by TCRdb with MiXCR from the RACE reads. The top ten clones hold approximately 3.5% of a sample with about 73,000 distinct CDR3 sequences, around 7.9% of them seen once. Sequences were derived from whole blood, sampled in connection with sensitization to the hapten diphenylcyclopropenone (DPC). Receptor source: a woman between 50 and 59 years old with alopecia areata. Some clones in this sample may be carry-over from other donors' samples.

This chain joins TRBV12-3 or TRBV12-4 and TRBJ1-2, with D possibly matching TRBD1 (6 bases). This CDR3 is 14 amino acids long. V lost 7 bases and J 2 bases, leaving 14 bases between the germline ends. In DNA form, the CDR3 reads TGTGCCAGCACTCCGGGACACGCGAACTATGGCTACACCTTC. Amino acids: CASTPGHANYGYTF.

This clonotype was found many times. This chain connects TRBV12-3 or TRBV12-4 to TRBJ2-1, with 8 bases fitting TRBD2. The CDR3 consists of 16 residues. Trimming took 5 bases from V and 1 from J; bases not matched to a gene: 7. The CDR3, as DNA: TGTGCCAGCAGTCCCATAGCGGGACCTTCCTACAATGAGCAGTTCTTC. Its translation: CASSPIAGPSYNEQFF.

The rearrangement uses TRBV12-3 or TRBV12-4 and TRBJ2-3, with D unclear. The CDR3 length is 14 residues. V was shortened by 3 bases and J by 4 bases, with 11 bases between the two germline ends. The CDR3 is CASSFRFGADTQYF. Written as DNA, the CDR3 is TGTGCCAGCAGTTTTAGGTTCGGCGCAGATACGCAGTATTTT.

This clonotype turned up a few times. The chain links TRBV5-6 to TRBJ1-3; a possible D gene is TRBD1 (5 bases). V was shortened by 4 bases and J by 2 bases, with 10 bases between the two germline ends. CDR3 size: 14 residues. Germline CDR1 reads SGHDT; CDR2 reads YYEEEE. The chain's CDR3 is CASSRGVPGNTIYF. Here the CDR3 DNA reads TGTGCCAGCAGCCGAGGGGTTCCTGGAAACACCATATATTTT.

Here the CDR3 reads CASRPGTGSEAFF. CDR3 nucleotides: TGTGCCAGCAGGCCCGGGACAGGGAGTGAAGCTTTCTTT. The chain uses TRBV7-2 and TRBJ1-1; 9 bases match TRBD1. J gave up 7 bases and V 6 bases, and 6 bases lay outside the gene matches. CDR1 is SGHTA, CDR2 FQGNSA, per germline. The CDR3 has 13 residues.

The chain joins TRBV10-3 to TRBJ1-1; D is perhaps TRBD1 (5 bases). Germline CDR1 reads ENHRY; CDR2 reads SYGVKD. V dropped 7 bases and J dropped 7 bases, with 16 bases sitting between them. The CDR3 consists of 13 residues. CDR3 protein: CAIKETGGNEAFF. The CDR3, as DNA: TGTGCCATCAAGGAGACCGGGGGTAATGAAGCTTTCTTT.

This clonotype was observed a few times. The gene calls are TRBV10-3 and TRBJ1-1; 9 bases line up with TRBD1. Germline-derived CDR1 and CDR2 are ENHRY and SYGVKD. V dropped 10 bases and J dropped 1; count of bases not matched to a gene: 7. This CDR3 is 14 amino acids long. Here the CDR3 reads CATRDRDGNTEAFF. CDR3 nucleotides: TGTGCCACCCGGGACAGGGATGGGAACACTGAAGCTTTCTTT.

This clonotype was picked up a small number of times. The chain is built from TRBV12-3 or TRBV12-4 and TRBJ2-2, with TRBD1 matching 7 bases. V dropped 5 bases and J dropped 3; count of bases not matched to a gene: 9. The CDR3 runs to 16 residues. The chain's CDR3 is CASSLPQGPDTGELFF. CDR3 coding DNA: TGTGCCAGCAGTCTTCCACAGGGGCCAGACACCGGGGAGCTGTTTTTT.

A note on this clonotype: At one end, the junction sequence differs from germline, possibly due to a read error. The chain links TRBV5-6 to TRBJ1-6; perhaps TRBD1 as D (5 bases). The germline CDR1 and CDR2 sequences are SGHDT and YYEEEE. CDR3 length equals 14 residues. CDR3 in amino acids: CASSFTRGNSPLNF. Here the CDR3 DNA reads TGTGCCAGCAGCTTCACACGGGGGAATTCACCCCTCAACTTT.

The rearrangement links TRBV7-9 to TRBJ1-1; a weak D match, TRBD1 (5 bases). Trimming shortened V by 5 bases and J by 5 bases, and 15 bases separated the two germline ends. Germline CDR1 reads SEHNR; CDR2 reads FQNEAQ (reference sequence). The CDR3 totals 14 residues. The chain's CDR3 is CASSQEGVGTEAFF. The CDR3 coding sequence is TGTGCCAGCAGCCAGGAAGGGGTAGGAACTGAAGCTTTCTTT.

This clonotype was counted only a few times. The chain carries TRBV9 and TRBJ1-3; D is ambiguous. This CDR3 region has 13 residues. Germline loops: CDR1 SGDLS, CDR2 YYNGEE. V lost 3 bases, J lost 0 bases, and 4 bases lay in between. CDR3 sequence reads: CASSASSGNTIYF. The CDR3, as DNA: TGTGCCAGCAGCGCTAGCTCTGGAAACACCATATATTTT.

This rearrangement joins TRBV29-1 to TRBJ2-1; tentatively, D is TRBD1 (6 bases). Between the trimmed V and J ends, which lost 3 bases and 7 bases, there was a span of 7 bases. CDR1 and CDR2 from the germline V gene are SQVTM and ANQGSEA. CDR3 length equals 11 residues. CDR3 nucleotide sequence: TGCAGCGTTGACAGGGGAAATGAGCAGTTCTTC. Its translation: CSVDRGNEQFF.

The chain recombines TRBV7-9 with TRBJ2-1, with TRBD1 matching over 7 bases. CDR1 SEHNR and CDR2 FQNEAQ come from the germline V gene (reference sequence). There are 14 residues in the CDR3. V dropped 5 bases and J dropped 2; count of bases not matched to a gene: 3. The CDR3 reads CASSMTGTYNEQFF. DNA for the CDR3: TGTGCCAGCAGCATGACAGGGACCTACAATGAGCAGTTCTTC.

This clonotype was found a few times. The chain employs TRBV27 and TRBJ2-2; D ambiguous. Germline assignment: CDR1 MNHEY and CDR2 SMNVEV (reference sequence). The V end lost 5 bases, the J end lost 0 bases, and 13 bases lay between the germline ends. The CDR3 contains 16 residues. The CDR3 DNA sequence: TGTGCCAGCAGTCTCCGCGGACCTACGAACACCGGGGAGCTGTTTTTT. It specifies CASSLRGPTNTGELFF.

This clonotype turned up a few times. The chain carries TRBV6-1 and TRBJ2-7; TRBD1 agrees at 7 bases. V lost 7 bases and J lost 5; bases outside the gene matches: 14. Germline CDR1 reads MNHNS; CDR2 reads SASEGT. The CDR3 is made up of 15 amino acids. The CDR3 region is CASKNFQGVGDEQYF. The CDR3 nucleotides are TGTGCCAGCAAGAACTTCCAGGGGGTCGGGGACGAGCAGTACTTC.

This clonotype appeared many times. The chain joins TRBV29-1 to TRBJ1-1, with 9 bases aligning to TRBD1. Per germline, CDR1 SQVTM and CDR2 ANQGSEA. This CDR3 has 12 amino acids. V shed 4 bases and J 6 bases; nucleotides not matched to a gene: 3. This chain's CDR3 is CSVAQGAAEAFF. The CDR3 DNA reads TGCAGCGTTGCACAGGGGGCCGCTGAAGCTTTCTTT. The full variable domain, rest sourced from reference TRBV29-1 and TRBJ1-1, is SAVISQKPSRDICQRGTSLTIQCQVDSQVTMMFWYRQQPGQSLTLIATANQGSEATYESGFVIDKFPISRPNLTFSTLTVSNMSPEDSSIYLCSVAQGAAEAFFGQGTRLTVV.

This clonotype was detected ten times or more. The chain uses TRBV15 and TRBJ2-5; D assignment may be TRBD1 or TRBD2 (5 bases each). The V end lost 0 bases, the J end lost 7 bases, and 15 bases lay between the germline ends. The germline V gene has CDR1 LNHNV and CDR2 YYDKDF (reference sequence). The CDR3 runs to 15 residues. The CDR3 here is CATSRDQGARGTQYF. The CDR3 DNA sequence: TGTGCCACCAGCAGAGATCAAGGAGCGAGGGGGACCCAGTACTTC.

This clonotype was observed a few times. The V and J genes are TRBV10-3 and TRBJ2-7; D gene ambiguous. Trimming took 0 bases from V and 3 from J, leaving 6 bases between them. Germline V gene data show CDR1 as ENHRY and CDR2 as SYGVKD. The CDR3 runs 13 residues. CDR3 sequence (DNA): TGTGCCATCAGTGAGTCCCCCGACTACGAGCAGTACTTC. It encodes CAISESPDYEQYF.

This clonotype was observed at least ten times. The CDR3 DNA follows: TGTGCCAGCAGCGTGGGGACTAGCGACCTCACAGATACGCAGTATTTT. Translation: CASSVGTSDLTDTQYF. This chain connects TRBV9 to TRBJ2-3, with TRBD2 matching over 10 bases. The junction had 5 bases not matched to a gene; V was cut back by 2 bases and J by 2 bases. Germline V lookup: CDR1 SGDLS, CDR2 YYNGEE. This CDR3 spans 16 amino acids.

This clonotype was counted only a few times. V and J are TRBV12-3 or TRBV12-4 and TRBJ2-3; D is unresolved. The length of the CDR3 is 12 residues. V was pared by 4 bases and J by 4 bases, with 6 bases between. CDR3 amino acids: CASSSPPDTQYF. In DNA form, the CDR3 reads TGTGCCAGCAGTTCCCCCCCAGATACGCAGTATTTT.

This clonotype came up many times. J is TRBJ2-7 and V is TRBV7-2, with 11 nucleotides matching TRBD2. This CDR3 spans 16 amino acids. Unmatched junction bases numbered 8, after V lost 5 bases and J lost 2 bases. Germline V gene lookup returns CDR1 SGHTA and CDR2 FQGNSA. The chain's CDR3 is CASSHPGTSGTYEQYF. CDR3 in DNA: TGTGCCAGCAGCCATCCCGGGACTAGCGGTACCTACGAGCAGTACTTC.

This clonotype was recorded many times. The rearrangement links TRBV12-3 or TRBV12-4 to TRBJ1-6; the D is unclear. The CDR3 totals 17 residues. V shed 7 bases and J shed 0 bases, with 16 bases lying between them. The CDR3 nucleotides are TGTGCCAGCACTCTCTATACCTTGGGCTCCTATAATTCACCCCTCCACTTT. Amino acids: CASTLYTLGSYNSPLHF.

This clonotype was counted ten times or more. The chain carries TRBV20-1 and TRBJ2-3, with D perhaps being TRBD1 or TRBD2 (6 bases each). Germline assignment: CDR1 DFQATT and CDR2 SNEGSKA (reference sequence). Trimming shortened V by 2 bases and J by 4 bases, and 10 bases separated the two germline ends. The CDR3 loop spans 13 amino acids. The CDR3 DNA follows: TGCAGTGCTAGACCGGGGGCCGCAGATACGCAGTATTTT. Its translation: CSARPGAADTQYF.

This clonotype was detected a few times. The CDR3 reads CASSDVTVTQPQHF. The DNA for the CDR3 is TGTGCCAGCAGCGACGTTACGGTCACGCAGCCCCAGCATTTT. This chain joins TRBV7-2 and TRBJ1-5; D not resolved. This CDR3 is 14 amino acids long. The germline gives CDR1 SGHTA, CDR2 FQGNSA. Trimming pared 5 bases from V and 7 bases from J, leaving 15 bases between.

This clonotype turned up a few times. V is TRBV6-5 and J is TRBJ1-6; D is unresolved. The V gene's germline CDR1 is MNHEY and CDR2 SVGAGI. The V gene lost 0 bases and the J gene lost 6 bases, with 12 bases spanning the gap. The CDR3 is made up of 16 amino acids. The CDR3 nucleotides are TGTGCCAGCAGTTACTCGCAGGCGTTATTTAATTCACCCCTCCACTTT. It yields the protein CASSYSQALFNSPLHF.